This record covers a single T cell receptor beta chain. Its specificity is not known. This entry comes from a study of T cells expressing NK-cell markers. Study outcomes and limitations: In a group of about 6 donors, dominant NKG2C+ clonotypes represented about 1.0-8% of CD8+ T cells. Evidence did not settle whether expanded NKG2C+ T cell clones targeted HCMV. Among a handful of donors, these clonotypes also ranked first in the CD3+CD56-NKG2C+ fraction.

TCRdb re-analyzed the 5' RACE reads; it lists each CDR3 protein once, without DNA. This repertoire includes hundreds of thousands of distinct CDR3 sequences. This TCR was recovered from a woman between 18 and 70 years old in good health. The sequenced material came from blood T cells: a sorted CD56 or NKG2C T cell subset, CD4+ or CD8+ T cells, or bulk PBMC T cells (not recorded which).

This chain's CDR3 is CASSLGGTGSGPLHF. V usage is TRBV7-9 and J usage is TRBJ1-6; the TCRdb call, TRBD1, lacks DNA for checking. Germline CDR1 reads SEHNR; CDR2 reads FQNEAQ (reference sequence). CDR3 length equals 15 residues. Full variable domain (rest looked up from reference TRBV7-9 and TRBJ1-6): DTGVSQNPRHKITKRGQNVTFRCDPISEHNRLYWYRQTLGQGPEFLTYFQNEAQLEKSRLLSDRFSAERPKGSFSTLEIQRTEQGDSAMYLCASSLGGTGSGPLHFGNGTRLTVT.